This TCR beta chain was found in a study of vaccination effects on CD4 cells after COVID-19. Clones were sequenced by immunoSEQ multiplex PCR, and TCRdb holds only the in-frame ones, with some missing. The sample contains approximately 26,000 clones, about 75% of which appear only once. Antigen-specific CD4+ T cell clonotypes were called by their expansion after viral peptide-pool culture in ViraFEST. Cultured cells yielded isolated CD4+ T cells after approximately nine days. The vaccine given was either BNT162b2 or mRNA-1273, in two doses. Remarks on this clone: Its target is not known.

The CDR3 length is 13 residues. CDR1 and CDR2 from the germline V gene are SQVTM and ANQGSEA. V was cut by 5 bases and J by 3 bases, with 13 bases left in between. The sequenced sample was CD4+ T cells from PBMCs cultured with SARS-CoV-2 spike peptides, obtained after COVID-19 vaccination. The receptor was derived from a human donor who received a COVID-19 vaccine. Some clones in this sample may be carry-over from other donors' samples. V usage is TRBV29-1 and J usage is TRBJ1-1; D possibly corresponds to TRBD1 (5 bases). CDR3 region: CSVKSGLDTEAFF. In DNA, the CDR3 is TGCAGCGTTAAATCAGGGTTAGACACTGAAGCTTTCTTT.